This TCR beta chain was observed in a study of cytomegalovirus exposure and HLA in healthy donors. Study-level results: Later analysis associated a missense DCLRE1C variant with TCR beta V- and J-gene trimming. Later work found most CMV-associated TCR beta chains apparently HLA-restricted.

A multiplex PCR was run with 60 Vbeta primers and 13 Jbeta primers. Libraries were prepared by immunoSEQ multiplex PCR; TCRdb keeps only in-frame clonotypes and omits some of them. The table shows over 100,000 clones, with 76% occurring only once. In regard to this clone: Its specificity is not known.

This CDR3 contains 15 residues. Germline CDR1 SNHLY, CDR2 FYNNEI. Losses at the gene ends were 6 bases for V and 2 bases for J; bases not matched to a gene: 7. The chain employs TRBV2 and TRBJ2-1; 7 nucleotides line up with TRBD2. The clonotype was recovered from a female donor in good health and CMV-seropositive. Sequencing used PBMCs. The CDR3 DNA reads TGTGCCAGCAGCGGTCTAGCGGACACCTACAATGAGCAGTTCTTC. Its protein product is CASSGLADTYNEQFF.